The 26 T cell receptor beta chains below come from one sample, sequenced in a study of blood T cells in healthy people across ages (dated by TCRdb to the mid-2010s). The library was produced with 5' RACE. TCRdb shows the sequencer as Illumina HiSeq 2500. The second PCR ran for about 6 to 12 cycles and used a J-beta primer mix along with a sample-barcoded 5' primer. Starting from the raw public reads, TCRdb applied fastp trimming at Q25, assembled clones with MiXCR and retained in-frame beta chains. Records with the same CDR3 protein are collapsed into one entry carrying the most frequent genes and DNA. In this sample the table shows over a million distinct CDR3 sequences, 59% of which occur a single time. Together, the top ten hold 6.5% to 8.5% of the sample. The specimen sequenced was blood. These receptors all come from a man aged 18-30 years in good health.

This clonotype was seen a few times. CDR3 DNA: TGTGCCAGCAGTCCAGACAGGGGGCAGAAGTACGAGCAGTACTTC. Its translation is CASSPDRGQKYEQYF. This rearrangement joins TRBV27 to TRBJ2-7; 10 bases match TRBD1. The germline V gene has CDR1 MNHEY and CDR2 SMNVEV (reference sequence). The ends lost 5 bases at V and 4 bases at J; junction bases unmatched: 8. The CDR3 extends over 15 amino acids.

The table lists this clonotype with a few counts. This chain joins TRBV20-1 and TRBJ2-3; no reliable D call. The CDR3 has 13 amino acids. The V and J ends lost 3 bases and 2 bases respectively, with 9 bases between them. The V gene's germline CDR1 is DFQATT and CDR2 SNEGSKA (reference sequence). The CDR3 is CSASRSPTDTQYF. In DNA form, the CDR3 reads TGCAGTGCTAGCAGATCCCCCACAGATACGCAGTATTTT.

The V call is TRBV14, the J call TRBJ2-1; tentatively, D is TRBD1 or TRBD2 (6 bases each). Germline lookup yields CDR1 SGHDN and CDR2 FVKESK. Trimming left V 4 bases short and J 5 bases short, with 15 bases between. The CDR3 sequence is 15 residues long. The CDR3 spells CASSRLGGSHNEQFF. The CDR3 DNA follows: TGTGCCAGCAGCCGGTTAGGGGGGTCGCACAATGAGCAGTTCTTC.

The chain recombines TRBV5-1 with TRBJ1-6; TRBD1 matches at 8 bases. This CDR3 spans 14 amino acids. Germline CDR1 reads SGHRS; CDR2 reads YFSETQ. V trimming: 4 bases; J trimming: 9 bases; junction bases outside the gene matches: 6. CDR3 in DNA: TGCGCCAGCAGCCTAAGGACAGGGCCTTCACCCCTCCACTTT. It specifies CASSLRTGPSPLHF.

This chain joins TRBV20-1 and TRBJ2-7, with TRBD2 as a possible D gene (6 bases). The CDR3 sequence is 15 residues long. The germline V and J ends were trimmed by 6 bases and 0 bases, with 18 bases remaining between them. CDR1 and CDR2 from the germline V gene are DFQATT and SNEGSKA (reference sequence). The CDR3 protein is CSAQSRDLSSYEQYF. In nucleotides, the CDR3 is TGCAGTGCCCAATCGAGGGACTTGAGCTCCTACGAGCAGTACTTC.

The chain links TRBV10-1 to TRBJ2-3; tentatively, D is TRBD1 or TRBD2 (5 bases each). This CDR3 is built from 13 residues. CDR1 is WNHNN and CDR2 is SYGVQD in the germline V gene (reference sequence). Trimming removed 6 bases from V and 7 bases from J, with 14 bases in between. CDR3 coding DNA: TGCGCCAGCAGCCCGGGACCTCCCCATACGCAGTATTTT. Encoded protein: CASSPGPPHTQYF.

The V call is TRBV4-3, the J call TRBJ2-1, with D hard to call. V was pared by 0 bases and J by 1 base, with 7 bases between. Germline V lookup: CDR1 LGHNA, CDR2 YSLEER. This CDR3 region has 15 residues. This CDR3 is CASSQDLISYNEQFF. CDR3 DNA: TGCGCCAGCAGCCAAGATCTAATATCCTACAATGAGCAGTTCTTC.

This clonotype was seen only a few times. The chain carries TRBV10-3 and TRBJ2-3, with D unresolved. Germline V gene data show CDR1 as ENHRY and CDR2 as SYGVKD. The CDR3 spans 13 residues. The V end lost 0 bases, the J end lost 6 bases, and 7 bases lay between the germline ends. The DNA for the CDR3 is TGTGCCATCAGTGAGTCGGCCGGGGATACGCAGTATTTT. As protein: CAISESAGDTQYF.

V gene TRBV24-1 combines with J gene TRBJ2-1; 7 bases are a match to TRBD2. The CDR3 is made up of 12 amino acids. J gave up 2 bases and V 10 bases, and 1 base lay outside the gene matches. Per germline, CDR1 KGHDR and CDR2 SFDVKD. The CDR3, as DNA: TGTGCCACAGGGACTACCTACAATGAGCAGTTCTTC. Its translation: CATGTTYNEQFF.

The CDR3 protein is CATSSRGQNTEAFF. CDR3 DNA sequence: TGTGCCACCAGCAGCAGGGGCCAGAACACTGAAGCTTTCTTT. The gene calls are TRBV15 and TRBJ1-1; perhaps TRBD1 as D (6 bases). Trimming took 3 bases from V and 1 from J, leaving 9 bases between them. The germline CDR1 and CDR2 sequences are LNHNV and YYDKDF (reference sequence). The CDR3 covers 14 residues.

The rearrangement links TRBV20-1 to TRBJ2-4; D is unresolved. The J call may be faulty, since TRBJ2-7 better matches the DNA end. The length of the CDR3 is 10 residues. Germline V CDR1 and CDR2: DFQATT, SNEGSKA (reference sequence). This CDR3 is CRAVRHEQYF. The CDR3 DNA reads as TGCAGGGCAGTTCGGCACGAGCAGTACTTC.

This clonotype has more than one count but fewer than ten. V usage is TRBV20-1 and J usage is TRBJ2-3; D gene ambiguous. This CDR3 has 12 residues. Trimming left V 6 bases short and J 4 bases short, with 11 bases between. Germline V gene data show CDR1 as DFQATT and CDR2 as SNEGSKA (reference sequence). The DNA of the CDR3 is TGCAGTGCCAGCGACGCGGCAGATACGCAGTATTTT. As protein: CSASDAADTQYF.

V gene TRBV16 combines with J gene TRBJ1-4, with 7 positions matching TRBD1. With V trimmed by 4 bases and J by 8 bases, 4 bases remained unmatched. This CDR3 spans 13 amino acids. CDR1 and CDR2 (germline): KGHSY, FQNENV. Here the CDR3 reads CASSPGQTEKLFF. The CDR3 bases are TGTGCCAGCAGCCCGGGACAGACCGAAAAACTGTTTTTT.

The chain has TRBV12-5 and TRBJ2-1; 8 nucleotides line up with TRBD1. The ends lost 0 bases at V and 5 bases at J; junction bases unmatched: 9. This CDR3 contains 17 residues. Germline CDR1 reads LGHNT; CDR2 reads FRNRAP. The CDR3 DNA reads as TGTGCTAGTGGTTTGGTCCCCGGACAGGGTAGGGACAATGAGCAGTTCTTC. It translates to CASGLVPGQGRDNEQFF. The complete variable domain, with remaining parts taken from reference TRBV12-5 and TRBJ2-1, reads DARVTQTPRHKVTEMGQEVTMRCQPILGHNTVFWYRQTMMQGLELLAYFRNRAPLDDSGMPKDRFSAEMPDATLATLKIQPSEPRDSAVYFCASGLVPGQGRDNEQFFGPGTRLTVL.

This chain uses TRBV10-3 with TRBJ2-2, with 8 bases fitting TRBD2. The V gene end was trimmed by 6 bases and the J gene end by 1 base; junction bases not matched to a gene: 7. Germline loops: CDR1 ENHRY, CDR2 SYGVKD. The CDR3 contains 16 residues. The CDR3 DNA reads as TGTGCCATCAGCGGGGGGGGGACCGAGAACACCGGGGAGCTGTTTTTT. This codes for CAISGGGTENTGELFF.

The chain carries TRBV20-1 and TRBJ1-6; D call uncertain. The CDR3 spans 14 residues. From germline, CDR1 is DFQATT and CDR2 SNEGSKA (reference sequence). V lost 6 bases and J 7 bases, leaving 16 bases between the germline ends. CDR3 in amino acids: CSATIGERNSPLHF. CDR3 in DNA: TGCAGTGCAACCATTGGGGAGAGGAATTCACCCCTCCACTTT.

In this sample, this clonotype turned up a few times. The chain is built from TRBV29-1 and TRBJ2-7, with D perhaps being TRBD1 or TRBD2 (6 bases each). The CDR3 has 14 residues. V lost 5 bases and J 3 bases, leaving 17 bases between the germline ends. The germline V gene encodes CDR1 SQVTM and CDR2 ANQGSEA. The CDR3 sequence: CSVSGGRNFYEQYF. In DNA form, the CDR3 reads TGCAGCGTTTCTGGGGGGCGGAATTTCTACGAGCAGTACTTC.

The chain recombines TRBV4-1 with TRBJ1-1, with D possibly being TRBD1 (6 bases). CDR1 and CDR2 (germline): MGHRA, YSYEKL. The ends were cut back, 2 bases at V and 4 bases at J, with 11 bases in the middle. The CDR3 runs 14 residues. CDR3 loop: CASSQLKGGTEAFF. CDR3 in DNA: TGCGCCAGCAGCCAACTAAAGGGGGGCACTGAAGCTTTCTTT.

The CDR3 is CASSYSTWADGYTF. Written as DNA, the CDR3 is TGTGCCAGCAGTTACTCGACCTGGGCTGATGGCTACACCTTC. J is TRBJ1-2 and V is TRBV6-5; D is unclear. The V and J ends lost 0 bases and 6 bases respectively, with 11 bases between them. The germline CDR1 and CDR2 sequences are MNHEY and SVGAGI. The length of the CDR3 is 14 residues.

This chain links TRBV5-6 with TRBJ2-3; TRBD2 matches 12 bases. J was trimmed by 12 bases and V by 4 bases; bases with no gene match: 6. Germline lookup yields CDR1 SGHDT and CDR2 YYEEEE. The CDR3 consists of 13 residues. The CDR3: CASSLAGGPTQYF. CDR3 DNA sequence: TGTGCCAGCAGCCTAGCGGGAGGGCCTACACAGTATTTT.

This clonotype was counted a few times. V gene TRBV27 combines with J gene TRBJ2-7, with 7 bases aligning to TRBD1. The CDR3 has 13 residues. Germline lookup yields CDR1 MNHEY and CDR2 SMNVEV (reference sequence). The junction had 8 bases not matched to a gene; V was cut back by 5 bases and J by 7 bases. The CDR3, as DNA: TGTGCCAGCAGTGAACTACAGGGGTTTGAGCAGTACTTC. Translating gives CASSELQGFEQYF.

The V and J genes are TRBV27 and TRBJ2-7; D ambiguous. From germline, CDR1 is MNHEY and CDR2 SMNVEV (reference sequence). This CDR3 is 12 amino acids long. V lost 5 bases, J lost 6 bases, and 11 bases lay in between. CDR3 nucleotides: TGTGCCAGCAGTAATTTCAACTCCGAGCAGTACTTC. Amino acid sequence: CASSNFNSEQYF.

The sample holds a few counts of this clonotype. The CDR3 region is CASSLGPMGASTDTQYF. DNA of the CDR3: TGTGCCAGCAGTTTAGGCCCTATGGGGGCTAGCACAGATACGCAGTATTTT. The rearrangement links TRBV27 to TRBJ2-3, with D possibly matching TRBD1 (6 bases). The ends were cut back, 2 bases at V and 0 bases at J, with 15 bases in the middle. The CDR3 contains 17 residues. Per germline, CDR1 MNHEY and CDR2 SMNVEV (reference sequence).

This clonotype was seen a handful of times. The chain uses TRBV27 and TRBJ1-1; D is perhaps TRBD1 (6 bases). Germline assignment: CDR1 MNHEY and CDR2 SMNVEV (reference sequence). CDR3 length: 15 residues. V lost 5 bases and J lost 4, with 17 bases in between. The CDR3 DNA is TGTGCCAGCAGTCTAGCCACAGGGATGACCACTGAAGCTTTCTTT. It is translated as CASSLATGMTTEAFF.

This clonotype came up once. V usage is TRBV12-3 or TRBV12-4 and J usage is TRBJ1-1; no definite D call. The CDR3 consists of 15 residues. With 4 bases removed from V and 0 bases from J, the gap between germline ends came to 12 bases. CDR3 region: CASSSPTDMNTEAFF. DNA of the CDR3: TGTGCCAGCAGTTCACCGACGGATATGAACACTGAAGCTTTCTTT.

This clonotype was seen more than once but under ten times. The chain recombines TRBV4-1 with TRBJ2-4; D may match TRBD1 or TRBD2 (5 bases each). Trimming removed 3 bases at V and 5 bases at J, with 23 bases between. Germline CDR1 and CDR2: MGHRA and YSYEKL. This CDR3 is 18 amino acids long. CDR3 coding DNA: TGCGCCAGCAGCCAGGCCAGATTACGGGACCTAAGCCAAAACATTCAGTACTTC. Translated, it gives CASSQARLRDLSQNIQYF.